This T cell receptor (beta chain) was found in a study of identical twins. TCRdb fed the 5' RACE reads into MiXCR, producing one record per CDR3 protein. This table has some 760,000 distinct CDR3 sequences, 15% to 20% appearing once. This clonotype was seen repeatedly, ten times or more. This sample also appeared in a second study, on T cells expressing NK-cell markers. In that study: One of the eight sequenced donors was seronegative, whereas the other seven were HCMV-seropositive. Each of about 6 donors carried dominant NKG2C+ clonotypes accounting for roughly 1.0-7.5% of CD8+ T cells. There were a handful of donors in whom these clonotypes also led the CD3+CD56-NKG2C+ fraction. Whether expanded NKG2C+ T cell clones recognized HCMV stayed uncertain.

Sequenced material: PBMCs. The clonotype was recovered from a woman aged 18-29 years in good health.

CDR3 nucleotides: TGCGCCAGCAGCTTGGTTGAAGAGACCCAGTACTTC. This codes for CASSLVEETQYF. The genes are TRBV5-1 and TRBJ2-5; D is unresolved. The CDR3 has 12 amino acids. V dropped 0 bases and J dropped 3 bases, with 3 bases sitting between them. The germline V gene has CDR1 SGHRS and CDR2 YFSETQ.